The rows below give T cell receptor beta chains drawn from one sample of a study of CD8 T cells in ankylosing spondylitis. MiXCR was run by TCRdb on the 5' RACE reads, yielding one entry per CDR3 protein. The sample holds roughly 180,000 distinct CDR3 sequences, roughly 13% seen once. The specimen sequenced was blood, either unsorted or a sorted T cell fraction (not recorded which). These receptors were collected from a male donor with ankylosing spondylitis or in good health (not recorded which). CDR3s include the opening cysteine and the closing phenylalanine or tryptophan. A D gene is named only where the DNA matches it firmly. Some rows mark clone size as missing; the rest say once, few, many or name a class of expanded clone.

j_call cdr3_length clone_size d_call v_call cdr3_nt cdr3_aa
TRBJ2-5 15 many TRBD2 TRBV6-1 TGTGCCAGCAGTGGGGTAGCGGGAGACCAAGAGACCCAGTACTTC CASSGVAGDQETQYF
TRBJ2-3 19 NA TRBD2 TRBV4-2 TGTGCCAGCAGCCCTTCCGGGGGCGGGAGGGCCGGGTTCACAGATACGCAGTATTTT CASSPSGGGRAGFTDTQYF
TRBJ2-7 19 NA NA TRBV4-1 TGCGCCAGCAGCCAAGTAGTCTTCCGACATCTCCACAAGGCCTACGAGCAGTACTTC CASSQVVFRHLHKAYEQYF
TRBJ1-2 13 many NA TRBV12-3/TRBV12-4 TGTGCCAGCAGCCCCGCAGGGGTTCATGGCTACACCTTC CASSPAGVHGYTF
TRBJ2-7 16 NA TRBD2 TRBV27 TGTGCCAGCAGTCTTCTCCTAGGCGGGGGAACCTACGAGCAGTACTTC CASSLLLGGGTYEQYF
TRBJ1-2 16 NA NA TRBV4-1 TGCGCCAGCAGCCAACCGACAGCGATGTCTAACTATGGCTACACCTTC CASSQPTAMSNYGYTF
TRBJ2-3 15 NA TRBD2 TRBV7-6 TGTGCCAGCAGCAGAGCGGGAGGGCCTCCAGATACGCAGTATTTT CASSRAGGPPDTQYF
TRBJ2-7 15 few TRBD1 TRBV4-2 TGTGCCAGCAGCCAAGAGGGACAGGGGAACTACGAGCAGTACTTC CASSQEGQGNYEQYF
TRBJ1-1 13 many NA TRBV7-6 TGTGCCAGCAGCCCGACGGACATCGCTGAAGCTTTCTTT CASSPTDIAEAFF
TRBJ2-7 16 many NA TRBV5-1 TGCGCCAGCAGCTTGGACCCGTTGACAAAAGGGGACGAGCAGTACTTC CASSLDPLTKGDEQYF
TRBJ2-1 15 NA TRBD2 TRBV19 TGTGCCAGTAGTATCGGCCTAGCGGCCTACAATGAGCAGTTCTTC CASSIGLAAYNEQFF
TRBJ1-2 16 few NA TRBV7-9 TGTGCCAGCACCGGAGGACAGACCCTGACAAGGGGGGGCTACACCTTC CASTGGQTLTRGGYTF
TRBJ2-1 15 once NA TRBV4-1 TGCGCCAGCAGCCAAGTGGAGGTAGCCGGCCGTGAGCAGTTCTTC CASSQVEVAGREQFF
TRBJ2-2 15 many TRBD1 TRBV10-3 TGTGCCATCAGCTTTGACAACAGGGGCACCGGGGAGCTGTTTTTT CAISFDNRGTGELFF
TRBJ2-7 14 NA NA TRBV7-6 TGTGCCAGCAGCTTAGGAGGTTCCTCGGGCGAGCAGTACTTC CASSLGGSSGEQYF
TRBJ2-1 16 NA NA TRBV18 TGTGCCAGCTCCCTCACCCTTTTCGGGGCCTACAATGAGCAGTTCTTC CASSLTLFGAYNEQFF
TRBJ2-3 14 NA NA TRBV5-1 TGCGCCAGCAGCTTAGGCGAGGGCACAGATACGCAGTATTTT CASSLGEGTDTQYF
TRBJ2-6 15 NA NA TRBV14 TGTGCCAGCAGCCCCCTTTTGGTCGGGGCCAACGTCCTGACTTTC CASSPLLVGANVLTF
TRBJ2-1 18 few TRBD2 TRBV15 TGTGCCACCAGCACCCACCCGTGGACTAGCGGGATTCGGGATGAGCAGTTCTTC CATSTHPWTSGIRDEQFF
TRBJ2-2 17 NA TRBD2 TRBV25-1 TGTGCCAGCAGTGAAGGAACGGGACTAGTTAACACCGGGGAGCTGTTTTTT CASSEGTGLVNTGELFF
TRBJ2-1 15 NA TRBD2 TRBV27 TGTGCCAGCAGTTCACTAGCGGGTCCCTACAATGAGCAGTTCTTC CASSSLAGPYNEQFF
TRBJ2-7 12 few NA TRBV20-1 TGCAGTGCTCCGACTCCCTCCTACGAGCAGTACTTC CSAPTPSYEQYF
TRBJ2-7 13 few NA TRBV15 TGTGCCACCAGCAGAGAGGGACGGAAGGAGCAGTACTTC CATSREGRKEQYF
TRBJ2-7 16 few TRBD2 TRBV29-1 TGCAGCGTTGAAGCCCTAACTAGCGGGGGCCGATACGAGCAGTACTTC CSVEALTSGGRYEQYF
TRBJ2-7 16 NA TRBD2 TRBV4-1 TGCGCCAGCAGCCAACGGTTCGGGACTAGCGGCTACGAGCAGTACTTC CASSQRFGTSGYEQYF
TRBJ2-7 12 few NA TRBV30 TGTGCCTGGAGTTACGGGGCTTACGAGCAGTACTTC CAWSYGAYEQYF
TRBJ2-2 16 NA TRBD2 TRBV5-1 TGCGCCAGCAGCTCGACTAGCGGGACGAACACCGGGGAGCTGTTTTTT CASSSTSGTNTGELFF
TRBJ2-3 14 few NA TRBV15 TGTGCCACCAGCAAACCGGGAGGCACAGATACGCAGTATTTT CATSKPGGTDTQYF
TRBJ1-6 15 many NA TRBV12-3/TRBV12-4 TGTGCCAGCACCCAAGGGGGGGCCGGGAATTCACCCCTCCACTTT CASTQGGAGNSPLHF
TRBJ2-1 15 many NA TRBV7-9 TGTGCCAGCAGCTTAGGAACTACGGGTTCCAATGAGCAGTTCTTC CASSLGTTGSNEQFF
TRBJ1-1 14 NA TRBD1 TRBV20-1 TGCAGTGCTAGAGATCTAGGGGGCACCCCTGAAGCTTTCTTT CSARDLGGTPEAFF
TRBJ2-3 14 NA NA TRBV12-3/TRBV12-4 TGTGCCAGCAGTTTACCGACAGGATGGGATACGCAGTATTTT CASSLPTGWDTQYF
TRBJ2-7 15 few TRBD2 TRBV6-5 TGTGCCAGCAGTTACGGGACGGGAGGGCGGTACGAGCAGTACTTC CASSYGTGGRYEQYF
TRBJ2-1 17 few TRBD2 TRBV7-6 TGTGCCAGCAGCTTACTAGCGGGAGCGTCGTCCTACAATGAGCAGTTCTTC CASSLLAGASSYNEQFF
TRBJ2-1 16 NA NA TRBV12-3/TRBV12-4 TGTGCCAGCAGTCCCACAGGGAGTAGCGAATACAATGAGCAGTTCTTC CASSPTGSSEYNEQFF
TRBJ1-1 13 many NA TRBV2 TGTGCCAGCAGTGAAGCTGGGGGGACTGAAGCTTTCTTT CASSEAGGTEAFF
TRBJ2-5 12 few NA TRBV20-1 TGCAGTGCCCCTGCCGTACAAGAGACCCAGTACTTC CSAPAVQETQYF
TRBJ2-1 16 few TRBD2 TRBV20-1 TGCAGTGCCGACACTCCCGGGACTAACTCCTACAATGAGCAGTTCTTC CSADTPGTNSYNEQFF
TRBJ1-2 14 NA NA TRBV12-3/TRBV12-4 TGTGCCAGCAGTTTAGCGGTCGAGAGCTATGGCTACACCTTC CASSLAVESYGYTF
TRBJ2-7 14 many NA TRBV30 TGTGCCTGGAGTACGGGACAAGGTCTCCACGAGCAGTACTTC CAWSTGQGLHEQYF
TRBJ2-7 16 few NA TRBV11-2 TGTGCCAGCAGCTCCCACTACACCCTTCGGGCCTACGAGCAGTACTTC CASSSHYTLRAYEQYF
TRBJ2-5 12 few NA TRBV5-1 TGCGCCAGCAAAGAAGTGGAAGAGACCCAGTACTTC CASKEVEETQYF
TRBJ2-5 18 NA TRBD2 TRBV12-3/TRBV12-4 TGTACCAGCAGTTTACTGCTAGCGGGAGAGGGAGGCGAGGAGACCCAGTACTTC CTSSLLLAGEGGEETQYF
TRBJ1-1 14 many NA TRBV12-3/TRBV12-4 TGTGCCAGCAGTTCAATCCGGGAGCTCACTGAAGCTTTCTTT CASSSIRELTEAFF
TRBJ2-7 17 NA TRBD2 TRBV25-1 TGTGCCAGCAGTGAATATTTTGTGTCAGGGAGGGTAGACGAGCAGTACTTC CASSEYFVSGRVDEQYF
TRBJ2-7 14 NA NA TRBV20-1 TGCAGTGCTAGCGAGGCCGACAGGAACTACGAGCAGTACTTC CSASEADRNYEQYF
TRBJ2-5 15 few NA TRBV4-1 TGCGCCAGCAGCCCCGCTGGGGGGAATCAAGAGACCCAGTACTTC CASSPAGGNQETQYF
TRBJ2-7 13 NA NA TRBV30 TGTGCCTGGATGGGGCTCCGGGGGTACGAGCAGTACTTC CAWMGLRGYEQYF
TRBJ2-7 14 few TRBD1 TRBV15 TGTGCCACCAGCAGTTCGGACAGGGTGCACGAGCAGTACTTC CATSSSDRVHEQYF
TRBJ2-7 11 few NA TRBV20-1 TGCAGTGCTAGATCGCGACTCCGAGGGTACTTC CSARSRLRGYF
TRBJ2-5 14 few TRBD1 TRBV25-1 TGTGCCAGCAGTGAGACAGGGGGCCAAGAGACCCAGTACTTC CASSETGGQETQYF
TRBJ2-1 15 NA TRBD2 TRBV4-2 TGTGCCAGCAGCCAGACTAGCGGGGTTTACAATGAGCAGTTCTTC CASSQTSGVYNEQFF